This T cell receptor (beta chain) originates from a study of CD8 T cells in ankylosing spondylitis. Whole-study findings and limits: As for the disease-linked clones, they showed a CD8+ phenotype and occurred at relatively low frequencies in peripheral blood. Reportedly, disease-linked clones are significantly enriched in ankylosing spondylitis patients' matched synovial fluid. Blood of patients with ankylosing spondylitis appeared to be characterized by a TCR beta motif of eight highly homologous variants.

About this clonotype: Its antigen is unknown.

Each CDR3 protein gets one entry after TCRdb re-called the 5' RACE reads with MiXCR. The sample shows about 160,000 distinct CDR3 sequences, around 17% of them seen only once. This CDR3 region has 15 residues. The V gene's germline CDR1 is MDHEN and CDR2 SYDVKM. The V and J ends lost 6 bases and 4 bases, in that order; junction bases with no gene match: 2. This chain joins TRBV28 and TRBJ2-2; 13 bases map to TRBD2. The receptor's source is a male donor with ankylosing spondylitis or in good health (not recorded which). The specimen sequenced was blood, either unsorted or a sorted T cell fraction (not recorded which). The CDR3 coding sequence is TGTGCCAGCAGACGGACTAGCGGGGGCACCGGGGAGCTGTTTTTT. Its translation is CASRRTSGGTGELFF. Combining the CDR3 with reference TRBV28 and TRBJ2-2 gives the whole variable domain DVKVTQSSRYLVKRTGEKVFLECVQDMDHENMFWYRQDPGLGLRLIYFSYDVKMKEKGDIPEGYSVSREKKERFSLILESASTNQTSMYLCASRRTSGGTGELFFGEGSRLTVL.